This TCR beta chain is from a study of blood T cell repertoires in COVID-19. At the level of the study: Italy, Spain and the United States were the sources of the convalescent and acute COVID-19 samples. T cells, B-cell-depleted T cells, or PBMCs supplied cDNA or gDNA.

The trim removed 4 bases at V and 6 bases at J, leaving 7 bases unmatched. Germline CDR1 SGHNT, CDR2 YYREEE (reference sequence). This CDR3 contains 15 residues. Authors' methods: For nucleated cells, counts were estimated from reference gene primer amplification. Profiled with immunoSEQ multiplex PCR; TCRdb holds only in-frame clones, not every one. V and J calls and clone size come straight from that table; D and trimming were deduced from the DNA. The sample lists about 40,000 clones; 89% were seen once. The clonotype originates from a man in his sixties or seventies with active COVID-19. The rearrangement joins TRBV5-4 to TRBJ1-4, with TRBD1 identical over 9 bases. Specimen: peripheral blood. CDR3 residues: CASSAWTGADEKLFF. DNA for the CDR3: TGTGCCAGCAGCGCGTGGACAGGGGCCGATGAAAAACTGTTTTTT.